Listed below are T cell receptor beta chains from one sample, sequenced in a study of CD8+ T cells in alopecia areata. The assay was immunoSEQ multiplex PCR, and TCRdb's table has in-frame clones only and misses some. Of approximately 190,000 clones listed, roughly 60% are singletons. This sample comprised CD4+ T cells sorted from blood, obtained at week 24, from a patient treated with tofacitinib. Receptors were obtained from a human donor with alopecia areata. CDR3s include the opening cysteine and the closing phenylalanine or tryptophan. A D gene is named only where the DNA matches it firmly. Clone size is stated in some rows and not others, as once, few, many or a class when expanded.

J,D,size,V,CDR3,DNA
TRBJ2-5,NA,NA,TRBV18,CASSPRADQETQYF,TGTGCCAGCTCACCACGGGCTGATCAAGAGACCCAGTACTTC
TRBJ1-3,NA,few,TRBV10-3,CAISKVPADGNTIYF,TGTGCCATCAGTAAGGTCCCGGCGGATGGAAACACCATATATTTT
TRBJ2-2,TRBD2,few,TRBV6-6,CASQREVPGELFF,TGTGCCAGCCAGCGGGAGGTACCCGGGGAGCTGTTTTTT
TRBJ1-2,TRBD1,NA,TRBV29-1,CSASQGVGYGYTF,TGCAGCGCCTCACAGGGGGTAGGGTATGGCTACACCTTC
TRBJ2-5,NA,NA,TRBV25-1,CASSDPLQETQYF,TGTGCCAGCAGTGATCCGCTCCAAGAGACCCAGTACTTC
TRBJ2-5,NA,few,TRBV6-5,CASSSGLQETQYF,TGTGCCAGCAGTTCGGGTCTCCAAGAGACCCAGTACTTC
TRBJ2-5,NA,NA,TRBV29-1,CSVGGRTGQETQYF,TGCAGCGTTGGGGGGAGGACAGGACAAGAGACCCAGTACTTC
TRBJ2-5,TRBD1,few,TRBV5-6,CASSLSGTGQETQYF,TGTGCCAGCAGCCTATCCGGGACAGGGCAAGAGACCCAGTACTTC
TRBJ1-2,TRBD1,NA,TRBV29-1,CSVSGGEDYGYTF,TGCAGCGTTTCAGGGGGCGAGGACTATGGCTACACCTTC
TRBJ1-5,NA,NA,TRBV7-9,CASSLDGRVQPQHF,TGTGCCAGCAGCTTAGATGGCAGGGTGCAGCCCCAGCATTTT
TRBJ2-7,NA,NA,TRBV5-6,CASSLDRSSYEQYF,TGTGCCAGCAGCTTGGACAGGAGCTCCTACGAGCAGTACTTC
TRBJ2-5,TRBD2,few,TRBV5-1,CASSLVGGEETQYF,TGCGCCAGCAGCTTGGTCGGGGGGGAAGAGACCCAGTACTTC
TRBJ2-7,TRBD1,NA,TRBV29-1,CSVGVRTGDYEQYF,TGCAGCGTCGGAGTGAGGACAGGGGACTACGAGCAGTACTTC
TRBJ2-3,TRBD2,NA,TRBV5-4,CASSGGPGTSGGRSTDTQYF,TGTGCCAGCAGCGGAGGACCCGGGACTAGCGGGGGCCGAAGCACAGATACGCAGTATTTT
TRBJ2-4,NA,few,TRBV5-6,CASSHTGNGNIQYF,TGTGCCAGCAGCCACACAGGGAACGGAAACATTCAGTACTTC
TRBJ2-5,TRBD2,few,TRBV5-5,CASSLGLAGAETQYF,TGTGCCAGCAGCTTGGGACTAGCGGGAGCAGAGACCCAGTACTTC
TRBJ1-2,NA,NA,TRBV7-2,CASSLGGGGYTF,TGTGCCAGCAGCTTAGGGGGCGGTGGCTACACCTTC
TRBJ1-4,NA,NA,TRBV6-5,CASSFRTFATNEKLFF,TGTGCCAGCAGTTTCCGGACGTTTGCAACTAATGAAAAACTGTTTTTT
TRBJ1-1,NA,NA,TRBV27,CASSKDTEAFF,TGTGCCAGCAGCAAGGACACTGAAGCTTTCTTT
TRBJ2-2,NA,NA,TRBV4-3,CASSQDAAANTGELFF,TGCGCCAGCAGCCAAGATGCAGCCGCGAACACCGGGGAGCTGTTTTTT
TRBJ2-5,TRBD2,NA,TRBV5-1,CASSGRLGSGRIETQYF,TGCGCCAGCAGCGGGAGACTAGGTAGCGGGAGGATAGAGACCCAGTACTTC
TRBJ2-1,NA,few,TRBV7-6,CASSLGVVNNEQFF,TGTGCCAGCAGCTTAGGCGTGGTGAACAATGAGCAGTTCTTC
TRBJ1-5,NA,NA,TRBV2,CASSGGSQPQHF,TGTGCCAGCAGTGGAGGCAGTCAGCCCCAGCATTTT
TRBJ1-2,NA,NA,TRBV9,CASSSGTITYGYTF,TGTGCCAGCAGCTCAGGGACAATCACCTATGGCTACACCTTC
TRBJ2-1,NA,NA,TRBV7-9,CASSLDFGSSGQFF,TGTGCCAGCAGCTTAGATTTCGGGTCTAGTGGGCAGTTCTTC
TRBJ2-6,TRBD2,few,TRBV14,CASSRGLAGVTGANVLTF,TGTGCCAGCAGCCGGGGACTAGCGGGTGTAACTGGGGCCAACGTCCTGACTTTC
TRBJ2-3,TRBD2,NA,TRBV4-3,CASSGRLAGTGDTQYF,TGCGCCAGCAGCGGCCGACTAGCGGGGACCGGCGATACGCAGTATTTT
TRBJ2-5,TRBD1,NA,TRBV7-6,CASSLARGPQETQYF,TGTGCCAGCAGCTTAGCTAGGGGGCCTCAAGAGACCCAGTACTTC
TRBJ2-5,TRBD2,NA,TRBV10-3,CAITQSLAGGETQYF,TGTGCCATCACCCAATCACTAGCGGGAGGAGAGACCCAGTACTTC
TRBJ1-5,NA,NA,TRBV5-1,CASSLGHSNQPQHF,TGCGCCAGCAGCTTGGGACATAGCAATCAGCCCCAGCATTTT
TRBJ2-5,TRBD2,NA,TRBV5-1,CASVVDGGAEETQYF,TGCGCCAGCGTTGTCGACGGGGGGGCTGAAGAGACCCAGTACTTC
TRBJ2-5,NA,once,TRBV7-6,CASSLGGRPETQYF,TGTGCCAGCAGCTTAGGGGGACGACCAGAGACCCAGTACTTC
TRBJ2-1,TRBD1,NA,TRBV29-1,CSVRDRSYNEQFF,TGCAGCGTCCGGGACAGATCCTACAATGAGCAGTTCTTC
TRBJ1-1,NA,NA,TRBV2,CASSLQGNTEAFF,TGTGCCAGCAGCCTGCAGGGGAACACTGAAGCTTTCTTT
TRBJ2-3,NA,NA,TRBV11-2,CASSFLGGGFSTDTQYF,TGTGCCAGCAGCTTCCTGGGCGGGGGCTTTAGCACAGATACGCAGTATTTT
TRBJ2-6,TRBD1,NA,TRBV10-3,CAISPDRGGVSGANVLTF,TGTGCCATCAGTCCCGACAGGGGGGGAGTCTCTGGGGCCAACGTCCTGACTTTC
TRBJ1-2,NA,few,TRBV5-4,CASTTPGPHGYTF,TGTGCCAGCACCACACCGGGACCCCATGGCTACACCTTC
TRBJ2-1,NA,NA,TRBV7-2,CASSPPPYNEQFF,TGTGCCAGCAGCCCCCCTCCCTACAATGAGCAGTTCTTC
TRBJ2-5,NA,few,TRBV4-3,CASSQDLWGEETQYF,TGCGCCAGCAGCCAAGATCTCTGGGGAGAGGAGACCCAGTACTTC
TRBJ1-5,NA,many,TRBV7-2,CASSTGSNQPQHF,TGTGCCAGCAGCACCGGGAGCAATCAGCCCCAGCATTTT
TRBJ1-2,TRBD1,once,TRBV18,CASSQDRDYGYTF,TGTGCCAGCTCACAGGACAGGGACTATGGCTACACCTTC
TRBJ2-3,NA,NA,TRBV4-1,CASSQGGGDTQYF,TGCGCCAGCAGCCAGGGGGGAGGAGATACGCAGTATTTT